Listed below are T cell receptor beta chains from one sample, sequenced in a study of molecular identifiers for immune sequencing clone quantification. TCRdb re-called the PCR reads with MiXCR, one entry per CDR3 protein. The sample has roughly 100,000 distinct CDR3 sequences, under 40% seen once. The sequenced material came from naive CD8+ T cells from blood, with Jurkat cell RNA spiked in. Every receptor here comes from a human donor in good health. Some libraries in this study had Jurkat cell RNA spiked in. Each CDR3 is given with its conserved first and last residue. Each record gives: CDR3 protein, CDR3 DNA, D gene, clone size, V gene, J gene. A D gene is named only where the DNA matches it firmly. Not every row has a clone size; where given, it reads once, few, many or a size class.

cdr3_aa: CASFTGTEYNEQFF; cdr3_nt: TGTGCCAGCTTTACCGGGACAGAGTACAATGAGCAGTTCTTC; d_call: TRBD1; clone_size: -; v_call: TRBV6-2/TRBV6-3; j_call: TRBJ2-1
cdr3_aa: CASSPRDYPVLSETQYF; cdr3_nt: TGTGCCAGCAGCCCCCGGGACTACCCTGTTTTATCGGAGACCCAGTACTTC; d_call: TRBD2; clone_size: few; v_call: TRBV3-1; j_call: TRBJ2-5
cdr3_aa: CASRDHLNEQFF; cdr3_nt: TGTGCCAGCCGGGACCACCTCAATGAGCAGTTCTTC; d_call: -; clone_size: -; v_call: TRBV28; j_call: TRBJ2-1
cdr3_aa: CASSRGYSYEQYF; cdr3_nt: TGTGCCAGCAGCCGGGGCTACTCCTACGAGCAGTACTTC; d_call: -; clone_size: -; v_call: TRBV7-7; j_call: TRBJ2-7
cdr3_aa: CASRVAGGSYNEQFF; cdr3_nt: TGTGCCAGTAGGGTAGCGGGAGGGTCCTACAATGAGCAGTTCTTC; d_call: TRBD2; clone_size: -; v_call: TRBV19; j_call: TRBJ2-1
cdr3_aa: CSADGGKIGGYTF; cdr3_nt: TGCAGTGCTGACGGGGGGAAGATCGGTGGCTACACCTTC; d_call: -; clone_size: medium-sized; v_call: TRBV20-1; j_call: TRBJ1-2
cdr3_aa: CASRRRDNLNTEAFF; cdr3_nt: TGTGCCAGCAGGAGACGGGATAACCTCAACACTGAAGCTTTCTTT; d_call: -; clone_size: few; v_call: TRBV2; j_call: TRBJ1-1
cdr3_aa: CASSPTGNNEQFF; cdr3_nt: TGTGCCAGCAGCCCGACAGGGAACAATGAGCAGTTCTTC; d_call: TRBD1; clone_size: few; v_call: TRBV6-2/TRBV6-3; j_call: TRBJ2-1
cdr3_aa: CASSVGRGGTQYF; cdr3_nt: TGTGCCAGCAGCGTAGGCAGGGGAGGGACCCAGTACTTC; d_call: -; clone_size: -; v_call: TRBV9; j_call: TRBJ2-5
cdr3_aa: CSAQGGRIPNEQFF; cdr3_nt: TGCAGCGCTCAGGGGGGGCGCATACCCAATGAGCAGTTCTTC; d_call: -; clone_size: few; v_call: TRBV29-1; j_call: TRBJ2-1
cdr3_aa: CASSQALIGYEQYF; cdr3_nt: TGCGCCAGCAGCCAAGCTCTTATTGGCTACGAGCAGTACTTC; d_call: -; clone_size: -; v_call: TRBV4-3; j_call: TRBJ2-7
cdr3_aa: CASSLGGAASEAFF; cdr3_nt: TGTGCCAGCAGTTTAGGGGGGGCGGCGTCTGAAGCTTTCTTT; d_call: -; clone_size: -; v_call: TRBV12-3/TRBV12-4; j_call: TRBJ1-1
cdr3_aa: CATSEQLAEGTDTQYF; cdr3_nt: TGTGCCACCAGTGAGCAACTAGCGGAGGGCACAGATACGCAGTATTTT; d_call: TRBD2; clone_size: -; v_call: TRBV24-1; j_call: TRBJ2-3
cdr3_aa: CATSSGVAKDTQYF; cdr3_nt: TGTGCCACTTCTAGTGGAGTAGCCAAAGATACGCAGTATTTT; d_call: -; clone_size: -; v_call: TRBV27; j_call: TRBJ2-3
cdr3_aa: CASSQGPGRSTDTQYF; cdr3_nt: TGTGCCAGCAGCCAAGGTCCCGGGAGAAGCACAGATACGCAGTATTTT; d_call: -; clone_size: -; v_call: TRBV4-2; j_call: TRBJ2-3
cdr3_aa: CASSVVPQGEQYF; cdr3_nt: TGTGCCAGCAGCGTAGTGCCTCAGGGGGAGCAGTATTTT; d_call: TRBD1; clone_size: -; v_call: TRBV9; j_call: TRBJ2-3
cdr3_aa: CATTQGAEVTEAFF; cdr3_nt: TGTGCCACCACCCAGGGGGCCGAGGTGACTGAAGCTTTCTTT; d_call: TRBD1; clone_size: -; v_call: TRBV10-3; j_call: TRBJ1-1
cdr3_aa: CASSHEGDEQYF; cdr3_nt: TGTGCCAGCAGCCACGAGGGGGACGAGCAGTACTTC; d_call: -; clone_size: few; v_call: TRBV6-5; j_call: TRBJ2-7
cdr3_aa: CASSLIGTETQYF; cdr3_nt: TGTGCCAGCAGTTTAATAGGGACAGAGACCCAGTACTTC; d_call: -; clone_size: few; v_call: TRBV27; j_call: TRBJ2-5
cdr3_aa: CASSPPGGGVLSGANVLTF; cdr3_nt: TGTGCCAGCAGCCCACCTGGAGGGGGCGTCCTCTCTGGGGCCAACGTCCTGACTTTC; d_call: -; clone_size: few; v_call: TRBV12-3/TRBV12-4; j_call: TRBJ2-6
cdr3_aa: CASSLVGGVYTEAFF; cdr3_nt: TGCGCCAGCAGCTTGGTTGGGGGCGTTTACACTGAAGCTTTCTTT; d_call: -; clone_size: -; v_call: TRBV5-1; j_call: TRBJ1-1
cdr3_aa: CASSMGPGTNYEQYF; cdr3_nt: TGTGCCAGTAGTATGGGTCCCGGGACTAACTACGAGCAGTACTTC; d_call: TRBD2; clone_size: -; v_call: TRBV19; j_call: TRBJ2-7
cdr3_aa: CACSMGTRGNQPQHF; cdr3_nt: TGTGCCTGTAGTATGGGGACGCGAGGCAATCAGCCCCAGCATTTT; d_call: -; clone_size: -; v_call: TRBV19; j_call: TRBJ1-5
cdr3_aa: CASRLTVTGATVLAF; cdr3_nt: TGTGCCAGCAGACTCACAGTGACTGGGGCCACCGTCCTGGCTTTC; d_call: -; clone_size: -; v_call: TRBV6-2/TRBV6-3; j_call: TRBJ2-6
cdr3_aa: CASSQGQDQPQHF; cdr3_nt: TGCGCCAGCAGCCAGGGCCAAGATCAGCCCCAGCATTTT; d_call: -; clone_size: many; v_call: TRBV4-3; j_call: TRBJ1-5
cdr3_aa: CSVATGVSVDEQFF; cdr3_nt: TGCAGCGTTGCAACAGGGGTAAGTGTGGATGAGCAGTTCTTC; d_call: TRBD1; clone_size: -; v_call: TRBV29-1; j_call: TRBJ2-1
cdr3_aa: CASSQMGRAYEQYF; cdr3_nt: TGTGCCAGCAGCCAAATGGGACGCGCCTACGAGCAGTACTTC; d_call: -; clone_size: many; v_call: TRBV5-4; j_call: TRBJ2-7
cdr3_aa: CASSKGTDRAYEQYF; cdr3_nt: TGTGCCAGCAGCAAAGGAACGGACAGGGCCTACGAGCAGTACTTC; d_call: -; clone_size: -; v_call: TRBV21-1; j_call: TRBJ2-7
cdr3_aa: CASSLSGGSSYNEQIF; cdr3_nt: TGTGCCAGCAGTCTCAGCGGGGGTAGCTCCTACAATGAGCAGATCTTC; d_call: TRBD2; clone_size: -; v_call: TRBV6-6; j_call: TRBJ2-1
cdr3_aa: CACSTQTGAVRNQPQHF; cdr3_nt: TGTGCCTGCAGCACCCAGACAGGGGCCGTCAGAAATCAGCCCCAGCATTTT; d_call: TRBD1; clone_size: -; v_call: TRBV2; j_call: TRBJ1-5
cdr3_aa: CASSAVNTEAFF; cdr3_nt: TGTGCCAGCAGCGCAGTGAACACTGAAGCTTTCTTT; d_call: -; clone_size: few; v_call: TRBV9; j_call: TRBJ1-1
cdr3_aa: CASSVAWVRTDTRYF; cdr3_nt: TGTGCCAGCAGCGTAGCCTGGGTCCGCACAGATACGCGGTATTTT; d_call: -; clone_size: -; v_call: TRBV9; j_call: TRBJ2-3
cdr3_aa: CASSPDPGPHAYEQYF; cdr3_nt: TGCGCCAGCAGCCCGGACCCGGGGCCACACGCCTACGAGCAGTACTTC; d_call: -; clone_size: few; v_call: TRBV5-1; j_call: TRBJ2-7
cdr3_aa: CASSHRIQTGECEQYF; cdr3_nt: TGCGCCAGCAGCCACAGGATCCAGACAGGGGAATGCGAGCAGTACTTC; d_call: TRBD1; clone_size: -; v_call: TRBV4-1; j_call: TRBJ2-7
cdr3_aa: CATSRGECTDTQYF; cdr3_nt: TGTGCCACCAGCAGAGGAGAGTGCACAGATACGCAGTATTTT; d_call: -; clone_size: -; v_call: TRBV15; j_call: TRBJ2-3
cdr3_aa: CASSPDMGGIGGETYNEQSF; cdr3_nt: TGTGCCAGCAGCCCAGACATGGGGGGTATCGGCGGTGAAACCTACAATGAGCAGTCCTTC; d_call: -; clone_size: -; v_call: TRBV7-9; j_call: TRBJ2-1
cdr3_aa: CASGDRSKETQYF; cdr3_nt: TGTGCCAGCGGAGACAGATCTAAAGAGACCCAGTACTTC; d_call: -; clone_size: few; v_call: TRBV2; j_call: TRBJ2-5
cdr3_aa: CASSASQGNEQYF; cdr3_nt: TGCGCCAGCAGCGCCTCTCAGGGTAACGAGCAGTACTTC; d_call: -; clone_size: -; v_call: TRBV5-1; j_call: TRBJ2-7
cdr3_aa: CACSFRGLGETQYF; cdr3_nt: TGTGCCTGCAGCTTCCGGGGGCTCGGGGAGACCCAGTACTTC; d_call: -; clone_size: -; v_call: TRBV7-2; j_call: TRBJ2-5
cdr3_aa: CASSVFRGTSGDTQYF; cdr3_nt: TGCGCCAGCAGTGTTTTCAGGGGAACCTCGGGCGATACGCAGTATTTT; d_call: -; clone_size: few; v_call: TRBV10-2; j_call: TRBJ2-3
cdr3_aa: CASSPPDRRETQYF; cdr3_nt: TGTGCCAGCAGCCCACCGGATAGGCGAGAGACCCAGTACTTC; d_call: -; clone_size: -; v_call: TRBV7-9; j_call: TRBJ2-5
cdr3_aa: CASSQPGVGHQETQYF; cdr3_nt: TGCGCCAGCAGCCAACCTGGCGTAGGACACCAAGAGACCCAGTACTTC; d_call: -; clone_size: few; v_call: TRBV4-1; j_call: TRBJ2-5
cdr3_aa: CASSSGTTSTDTQHF; cdr3_nt: TGTGCCAGCAGCTCCGGGACTACTAGCACAGATACGCAGCATTTT; d_call: -; clone_size: -; v_call: TRBV5-3; j_call: TRBJ1-5
cdr3_aa: CASSLDSYNEQFF; cdr3_nt: TGTGCCAGCAGTTTGGACTCCTACAATGAGCAGTTCTTC; d_call: -; clone_size: -; v_call: TRBV27; j_call: TRBJ2-1
cdr3_aa: CASSFGGLEFTYNEQFF; cdr3_nt: TGTGCCAGCAGCTTTGGCGGACTAGAGTTCACCTACAATGAGCAGTTCTTC; d_call: TRBD2; clone_size: few; v_call: TRBV7-2; j_call: TRBJ2-1
cdr3_aa: CASSLGLAITYNEQFF; cdr3_nt: TGCGCCAGCAGCTTGGGACTAGCGATTACCTACAATGAGCAGTTCTTC; d_call: TRBD2; clone_size: once; v_call: TRBV5-1; j_call: TRBJ2-1
cdr3_aa: CASSPSVNEQFF; cdr3_nt: TGTGCCAGCAGCCCCTCAGTCAATGAGCAGTTCTTC; d_call: -; clone_size: few; v_call: TRBV7-9; j_call: TRBJ2-1
cdr3_aa: CATTEGQGPIEQYF; cdr3_nt: TGTGCCACCACCGAAGGACAGGGACCCATCGAGCAGTACTTC; d_call: TRBD1; clone_size: -; v_call: TRBV10-3; j_call: TRBJ2-7
cdr3_aa: CASSSPGQIYEQYF; cdr3_nt: TGTGCCAGCAGTTCGCCGGGACAGATCTACGAGCAGTACTTC; d_call: TRBD1; clone_size: few; v_call: TRBV12-3/TRBV12-4; j_call: TRBJ2-7
cdr3_aa: CASSEWFRAANQPQHF; cdr3_nt: TGTGCCAGCAGTGAATGGTTCAGGGCGGCGAATCAGCCCCAGCATTTT; d_call: -; clone_size: -; v_call: TRBV6-1; j_call: TRBJ1-5
cdr3_aa: CASIWTGNNSGYTF; cdr3_nt: TGTGCCAGCATCTGGACAGGGAATAACTCTGGCTACACCTTC; d_call: TRBD1; clone_size: many; v_call: TRBV2; j_call: TRBJ1-2
cdr3_aa: CSAWGGGQVNEKLFF; cdr3_nt: TGCAGTGCGTGGGGTGGGGGACAGGTTAATGAAAAACTGTTTTTT; d_call: TRBD1; clone_size: -; v_call: TRBV20-1; j_call: TRBJ1-4
cdr3_aa: CASSIAGLNTGELFF; cdr3_nt: TGTGCCAGTAGTATCGCGGGTCTGAACACCGGGGAGCTGTTTTTT; d_call: -; clone_size: -; v_call: TRBV19; j_call: TRBJ2-2
cdr3_aa: CASSPTSGRSYEQYF; cdr3_nt: TGTGCCAGCAGCCCGACTAGCGGGAGGAGCTACGAGCAGTACTTC; d_call: TRBD2; clone_size: many; v_call: TRBV7-6; j_call: TRBJ2-7
cdr3_aa: CATTDTGWSNQPQHF; cdr3_nt: TGTGCCACAACGGACACAGGGTGGAGCAATCAGCCCCAGCATTTT; d_call: -; clone_size: few; v_call: TRBV19; j_call: TRBJ1-5
cdr3_aa: CASSQDGAGRSLGAFF; cdr3_nt: TGCGCCAGCAGCCAAGATGGGGCAGGTCGATCCTTGGGAGCTTTCTTT; d_call: -; clone_size: few; v_call: TRBV4-1; j_call: TRBJ1-1
cdr3_aa: CASSPGQGLYGYTF; cdr3_nt: TGTGCCAGCTCACCGGGACAGGGCCTCTATGGCTACACCTTC; d_call: TRBD1; clone_size: few; v_call: TRBV18; j_call: TRBJ1-2
cdr3_aa: CASSPGPSRQYF; cdr3_nt: TGTGCCAGCAGTCCCGGCCCCTCAAGGCAGTACTTC; d_call: -; clone_size: -; v_call: TRBV27; j_call: TRBJ2-7
cdr3_aa: CASSLARLAGTDTQYF; cdr3_nt: TGTGCCAGCAGCTTAGCCCGACTAGCAGGCACAGATACGCAGTATTTT; d_call: TRBD2; clone_size: -; v_call: TRBV11-2; j_call: TRBJ2-3
cdr3_aa: CAGGTDPYEQYF; cdr3_nt: TGTGCCGGTGGGACAGACCCCTACGAGCAGTACTTC; d_call: TRBD1; clone_size: once; v_call: TRBV6-2/TRBV6-3; j_call: TRBJ2-7